This T cell receptor (beta chain) was documented in a study of PD-1 blockade in classical Hodgkin lymphoma. Notes on the study in general: Those patients who began receiving nivolumab less than 1 year after ASCT had lower diversity, and they were excluded. By C4D1 there was a significant rise in CD4+ TCR diversity but not in CD8+ TCR diversity.

The germline V gene encodes CDR1 MNHNS and CDR2 SASEGT. Trimming removed 7 bases at V and 7 bases at J, with 14 bases between. This CDR3 is 13 amino acids long. For this clone: Its target is not known.

Only in-frame clones appear in the TCRdb table, and some are missing; sequencing was by immunoSEQ multiplex PCR. The table records 20,000 to 30,000 clones, around 84% of them present only once. Time point described: cycle 4 day 1 (C4D1), after five to seven weeks of nivolumab. Each patient's relapse followed autologous stem cell transplantation, and brentuximab vedotin exposure varied. The TCR originated in a human donor with classical Hodgkin lymphoma. The specimen was peripheral blood mononuclear cells (PBMCs), collected before the fourth cycle of nivolumab. This chain joins TRBV6-1 and TRBJ2-1, with D perhaps TRBD2 (6 bases). CDR3 loop: CASTWEAGNEQFF. DNA of the CDR3: TGTGCCAGCACGTGGGAGGCTGGGAATGAGCAGTTCTTC.